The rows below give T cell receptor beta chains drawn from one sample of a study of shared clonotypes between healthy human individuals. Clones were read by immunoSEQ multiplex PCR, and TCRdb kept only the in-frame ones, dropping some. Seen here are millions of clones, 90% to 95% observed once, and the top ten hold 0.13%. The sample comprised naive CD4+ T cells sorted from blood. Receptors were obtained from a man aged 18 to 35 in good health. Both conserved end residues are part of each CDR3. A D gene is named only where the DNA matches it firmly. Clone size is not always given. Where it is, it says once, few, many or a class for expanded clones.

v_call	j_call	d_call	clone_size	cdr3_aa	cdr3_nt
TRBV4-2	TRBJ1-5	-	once	CASSQDGVGGNQPQHF	TGTGCCAGCAGCCAAGATGGGGTTGGTGGCAATCAGCCCCAGCATTTT
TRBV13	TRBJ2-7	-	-	CASSRKTSSYEQYF	TGTGCCAGCAGTCGAAAAACTAGCTCCTACGAGCAGTACTTC
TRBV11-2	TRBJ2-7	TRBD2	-	CASGNAGGSYEQYF	TGTGCCAGCGGGAACGCGGGGGGCTCCTACGAGCAGTACTTC
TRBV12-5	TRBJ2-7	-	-	CASGLVVTGEAYEQYF	TGTGCTAGTGGTTTGGTTGTAACAGGAGAAGCCTACGAGCAGTACTTC
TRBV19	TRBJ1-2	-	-	CASRQGNNYGYTF	TGTGCCAGTAGACAAGGGAATAACTATGGCTACACCTTC
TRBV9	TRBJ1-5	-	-	CASSVEGYSNQPQHF	TGTGCCAGCAGCGTAGAGGGTTATAGCAATCAGCCCCAGCATTTT
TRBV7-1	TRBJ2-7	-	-	CASSSYLEQYF	TGTGCCAGCAGCTCCTATTTGGAGCAGTACTTC
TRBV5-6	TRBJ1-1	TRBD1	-	CASSLGQGAWAEAFF	TGTGCCAGCAGCTTGGGGCAGGGGGCATGGGCAGAAGCTTTCTTT
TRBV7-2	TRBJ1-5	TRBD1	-	CASSKRTGLSNQPQHF	TGTGCCAGCAGTAAGCGGACAGGGCTTAGCAATCAGCCCCAGCATTTT
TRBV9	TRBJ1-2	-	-	CASSPSTVRNVGQNGYTF	TGTGCCAGCAGCCCTAGCACGGTCAGAAACGTTGGACAGAATGGCTACACCTTC
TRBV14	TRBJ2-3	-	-	CASSQSGGTSTDTQYF	TGTGCCAGCAGCCAAAGCGGCGGGACTAGCACAGATACGCAGTATTTT
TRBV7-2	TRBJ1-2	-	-	CASSLATGWGGYTF	TGTGCCAGCAGCCTAGCTACGGGCTGGGGCGGCTACACCTTC
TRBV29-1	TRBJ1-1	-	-	CSVEYRIQGEAFF	TGCAGCGTTGAATATCGGATCCAGGGCGAAGCTTTCTTT
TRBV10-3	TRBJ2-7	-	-	CAISESGRRISYEQYF	TGTGCCATCAGTGAGTCGGGCAGGCGAATCTCCTACGAGCAGTACTTC
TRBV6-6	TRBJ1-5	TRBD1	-	CASRKTGDNQPQHF	TGTGCCAGCAGGAAGACAGGGGATAATCAGCCCCAGCATTTT
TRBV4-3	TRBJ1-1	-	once	CASSQEPAPGHSNFF	TGCGCCAGCAGCCAAGAACCCGCCCCCGGACATAGTAATTTCTTT
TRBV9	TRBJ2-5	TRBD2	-	CASSSGLAQETQYF	TGTGCCAGCAGCTCAGGACTAGCTCAAGAGACCCAGTACTTC
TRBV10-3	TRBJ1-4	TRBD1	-	CAISGGTAEKLFF	TGTGCCATCAGTGGGGGGACAGCTGAAAAACTGTTTTTT
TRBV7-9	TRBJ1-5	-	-	CASSLQGLNQPQHF	TGTGCCAGCAGCCTACAGGGTCTAAATCAGCCCCAGCATTTT
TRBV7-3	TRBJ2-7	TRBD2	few	CASSKSGGSYEQYF	TGTGCCAGCAGCAAAAGCGGGGGGAGCTACGAGCAGTACTTC
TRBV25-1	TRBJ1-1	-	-	CASNYGGNTEAFF	TGTGCCAGTAATTACGGGGGGAACACTGAAGCTTTCTTT
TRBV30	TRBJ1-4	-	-	CAGSGLVGEKLFF	TGTGCCGGGTCGGGACTCGTCGGCGAAAAACTGTTTTTT
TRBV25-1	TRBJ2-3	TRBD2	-	CASSEYLSSGGSTDTQYF	TGTGCCAGCAGTGAATATTTGTCTAGCGGGGGGAGCACAGATACGCAGTATTTT
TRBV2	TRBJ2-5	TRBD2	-	CASSEAGLAGGAQYF	TGTGCCAGCAGTGAAGCGGGACTAGCGGGGGGGGCCCAGTACTTC
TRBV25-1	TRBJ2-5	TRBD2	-	CASSLRTSGRGETQYF	TGTGCCAGCAGTCTAAGGACTAGTGGGCGAGGAGAGACCCAGTACTTC
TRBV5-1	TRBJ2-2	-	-	CASSLVLGNTGELFF	TGCGCCAGCAGCTTGGTTCTGGGGAACACCGGGGAGCTGTTTTTT
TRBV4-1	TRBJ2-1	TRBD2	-	CASSQPLAGATGNEQFF	TGCGCCAGCAGCCAACCCCTAGCGGGGGCCACTGGGAATGAGCAGTTCTTC
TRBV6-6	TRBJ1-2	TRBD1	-	CASRPGGRGYGYTF	TGTGCCAGCAGGCCAGGGGGTCGGGGCTATGGCTACACCTTC
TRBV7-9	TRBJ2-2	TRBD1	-	CASSLAPGGRELFF	TGTGCCAGCAGCTTAGCCCCAGGGGGCCGGGAGCTGTTTTTT
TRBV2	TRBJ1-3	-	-	CASSETVISGNTIYF	TGTGCCAGCAGTGAAACAGTAATCTCTGGAAACACCATATATTTT
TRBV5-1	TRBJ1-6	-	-	CASRAETLNSPLHF	TGCGCCAGCAGGGCGGAAACCCTTAATTCACCCCTCCACTTT
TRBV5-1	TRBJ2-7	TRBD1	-	CASSLGWSRPGQGLYEQYF	TGCGCCAGCAGCTTGGGGTGGAGTCGCCCGGGACAGGGGTTATACGAGCAGTACTTC
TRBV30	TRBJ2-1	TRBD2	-	CAWSKGLANNNEQFF	TGTGCCTGGAGTAAGGGACTAGCCAACAACAATGAGCAGTTCTTC
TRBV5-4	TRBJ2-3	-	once	CASSYPGTSTDTQYF	TGTGCCAGCAGCTACCCCGGGACTAGCACAGATACGCAGTATTTT
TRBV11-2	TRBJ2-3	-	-	CASSYTDTQYF	TGTGCCAGCAGCTACACAGATACGCAGTATTTT
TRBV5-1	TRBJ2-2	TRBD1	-	CASSSQQGPGELFF	TGCGCCAGCAGCTCCCAACAGGGGCCCGGGGAGCTGTTTTTT
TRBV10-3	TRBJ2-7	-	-	CAISDMGYEQYF	TGTGCCATCAGTGATATGGGTTACGAGCAGTACTTC
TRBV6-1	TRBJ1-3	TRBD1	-	CASSEAIQGDPLYF	TGTGCCAGCAGTGAAGCGATACAGGGGGACCCTTTATATTTT
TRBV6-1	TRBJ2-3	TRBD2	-	CASSDEVAGGIDTQYF	TGTGCCAGCAGTGATGAGGTAGCGGGGGGCATAGATACGCAGTATTTT
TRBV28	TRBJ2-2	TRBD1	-	CASSSPGQGNTGELFF	TGTGCCAGCAGTTCCCCGGGACAGGGAAACACCGGGGAGCTGTTTTTT